One sample yielded the 10 T cell receptor beta chains listed below, sequenced in a study of tumor-infiltrating lymphocytes in primary liver carcinoma. Without any cell sorting, roughly 18-31 mg of bulk tissue yielded co-extracted RNA and DNA. A primer matching the constant region was used to make TCR beta cDNA from 500 to 650 ng of total RNA. Three nested multiplex PCR rounds, a slightly modified ARM-PCR, produced the libraries for TCR beta. TRBV1-TRBV30 forward primers and a C-beta reverse primer were used in the first two PCR rounds, which each ran for about 9 cycles. TCRdb called the multiplex PCR reads again in MiXCR, with one record for every CDR3 protein. The table has 90,000 to 150,000 distinct CDR3 sequences, around 65% seen once. The sequenced material came from tumor-adjacent normal liver tissue. The receptors were sampled from a woman in her fifties or sixties with primary liver carcinoma and hepatitis B virus infection.

Points on this clonotype: One junction end does not reproduce the germline sequence, and a read error may be involved. The genes are TRBV5-4 and TRBJ1-2; unclear D gene. This CDR3 comprises 11 residues. Germline CDR1 reads SGHNT; CDR2 reads YYREEE (reference sequence). CDR3 in amino acids: CANSPGHGYTF. The CDR3 nucleotides read TGTGCCAACAGCCCCGGGCATGGCTACACCTTC.

Concerning this clonotype itself: At one end, the junction sequence differs from germline, possibly due to a read error. The V and J genes are TRBV5-4 and TRBJ2-5; 12 bases agree with TRBD2. Germline lookup yields CDR1 SGHNT and CDR2 YYREEE (reference sequence). There are 15 residues in the CDR3. The CDR3: CASSPRLAGAEAQYF. The CDR3 DNA follows: TGTGCTAGCAGCCCCCGACTAGCGGGAGCAGAGGCCCAATACTTC. The full variable domain, its missing parts supplied by reference TRBV5-4 and TRBJ2-5, is ETGVTQSPTHLIKTRGQQVTLRCSSQSGHNTVSWYQQALGQGPQFIFQYYREEENGRGNFPPRFSGLQFPNYSSELNVNALELDDSALYLCASSPRLAGAEAQYFGPGTRLLVL.

J is TRBJ2-6 and V is TRBV12-3 or TRBV12-4, with D uncertain. Deletions cut 5 bases from V and 3 bases from J, with 11 bases between. The CDR3 spans 15 residues. The DNA for the CDR3 is TGTGCCAGCAGTCCAAGGGTAGTTGGGGCCAACGTCCTGACTTTC. As protein: CASSPRVVGANVLTF.

Remarks on this clonotype: One end of the junction is discordant with germline, which a read error may explain. The V call is TRBV11-2, the J call TRBJ2-5; 9 nucleotides match TRBD2. Per the germline V gene, CDR1 is SGHAT and CDR2 is FQNNGV. The CDR3 has 16 residues. The CDR3 loop reads CASSYSRGSGRDTQYF. CDR3 DNA: TGCGCCAGCAGCTACTCCCGTGGTAGCGGGAGAGATACTCAGTACTTC. Full variable domain (rest looked up from reference TRBV11-2 and TRBJ2-5): EAGVAQSPRYKIIEKRQSVAFWCNPISGHATLYWYQQILGQGPKLLIQFQNNGVVDDSQLPKDRFSAERLKGVDSTLKIQPAKLEDSAVYLCASSYSRGSGRDTQYFGPGTRLLVL.

The V call is TRBV6-6, the J call TRBJ1-5; TRBD1 agrees at 7 bases. Germline CDR1 MNHNY, CDR2 SVGAGI (reference sequence). The CDR3 is made up of 15 amino acids. The junction had 11 bases not matched to a gene; V was cut back by 11 bases and J by 1 base. CDR3 residues: CACNFRQGSNQPQHF. The CDR3 DNA reads as TGTGCCTGCAATTTCAGACAGGGCAGCAATCAGCCCCAGCATTTT.

Comment on this clonotype: A much larger clone sits a single nucleotide away, making a read error possible. V usage is TRBV5-1 and J usage is TRBJ2-1; TRBD2 agrees at 9 bases. The CDR3 totals 16 residues. In germline, CDR1 is SGHRS, CDR2 YFSETQ. For the CDR3, the DNA is TGCGCCAGCACCAATAGCGGGGGCAGCTCCTGCAATGAGCAGTTCTTC. Translating it yields CASTNSGGSSCNEQFF.

This clonotype was seen a handful of times. A much larger clone is a single base away; this may be a read error. CDR3 nucleotide sequence: TGTGCCAGCAGCAGGGACAGAGCAATTAATGAAAAACTGGTTTTT. Its translation is CASSRDRAINEKLVF. The rearrangement links TRBV6-1 to TRBJ1-4; TRBD1 agrees at 7 bases. Looked up from germline, CDR1 is MNHNS and CDR2 is SASEGT. The CDR3 sequence is 15 residues long.

Regarding this clonotype: A much larger clone is a single base away; this may be a read error. The chain is built from TRBV30 and TRBJ1-2; D call uncertain. The V end lost 0 bases, the J end lost 12 bases, and 11 bases lay between the germline ends. From germline, CDR1 is GTSNPN and CDR2 SVGIG (reference sequence). The CDR3 loop spans 11 amino acids. Here the CDR3 DNA reads TGTGCCTGGAGTGTACGGGGAGGCCACACCTTC. Its translation: CAWSVRGGHTF.

With regard to this clonotype: A clone one base away is much larger, so this may be a read error. The chain employs TRBV2 and TRBJ1-2; 10 positions agree with TRBD1. The CDR3 is 14 amino acids. Looked up from germline, CDR1 is SNHLY and CDR2 is FYNNEI. The CDR3 sequence: CAISERDRGYGYTF. CDR3 sequence (DNA): TGTGCCATCAGTGAAAGGGACAGGGGCTATGGCTACACCTTC. Full variable domain (outside the CDR3, taken from reference TRBV2 and TRBJ1-2): EPEVTQTPSHQVTQMGQEVILRCVPISNHLYFYWYRQILGQKVEFLVSFYNNEISEKSEIFDDQFSVERPDGSNFTLKIRSTKLEDSAMYFCAISERDRGYGYTFGSGTRLTVV.

This clonotype has ten or more counts. The V gene is TRBV6-5, the J gene TRBJ2-1; D is uncertain. The CDR3 consists of 15 residues. V lost 5 bases and J 3 bases, leaving 14 bases between the germline ends. Per germline, CDR1 MNHEY and CDR2 SVGAGI. The CDR3 reads CASSPKWIDYNEQFF. The CDR3 DNA follows: TGTGCCAGCAGTCCAAAATGGATAGACTACAATGAGCAGTTCTTC.